One and the same sample provided the 14 T cell receptor beta chains below, sequenced in a study of siplizumab effects on memory and regulatory T cells. Assay used: immunoSEQ multiplex PCR; TCRdb lists only in-frame clones, some missing. The sample carries around 100,000 clones, roughly 94% recorded once. Input material: Tregs sorted from blood. The source of these receptors is a human donor in good health.

The gene calls are TRBV11-2 and TRBJ2-3; the D gene is possibly TRBD1 (5 bases). In germline, CDR1 is SGHAT, CDR2 FQNNGV. Trimming cost V 1 base and J 6 bases, with 14 bases left between them. CDR3 size: 15 residues. Here the CDR3 reads CASSLVDRGTDTQYF. The DNA of the CDR3 is TGTGCCAGCAGCTTAGTGGATAGGGGTACGGATACGCAGTATTTT.

The chain couples TRBV7-2 to TRBJ2-7, with 7 positions matching TRBD2. The CDR3 runs 15 residues. CDR1 is SGHTA and CDR2 is FQGNSA in the germline V gene. V trimming: 2 bases; J trimming: 1 base; junction bases outside the gene matches: 5. The CDR3 bases are TGTGCCAGCAGCTTATTGCTAGCGGAGTCCTACGAGCAGTACTTC. Amino acids: CASSLLLAESYEQYF.

The J gene is TRBJ2-1, the V gene TRBV7-3; either TRBD1 or TRBD2 may fit D (5 bases each). Germline V gene sequence: CDR1 SGHTA, CDR2 FQGTGA. The CDR3 sequence is 13 residues long. Between the trimmed V and J ends, which lost 5 bases and 7 bases, there was a span of 12 bases. The CDR3 DNA follows: TGTGCCAGCAGCCTGTCGAGGGGAAATGAGCAGTTCTTC. This encodes CASSLSRGNEQFF. Drawing the rest from reference TRBV7-3 and TRBJ2-1, the complete variable domain is GAGVSQTPSNKVTEKGKYVELRCDPISGHTALYWYRQSLGQGPEFLIYFQGTGAADDSGLPNDRFFAVRPEGSVSTLKIQRTERGDSAVYLCASSLSRGNEQFFGPGTRLTVL.

The V and J genes are TRBV11-1 and TRBJ2-1, with TRBD2 matching 10 bases. J gave up 2 bases and V 5 bases, and 12 bases lay outside the gene matches. The CDR3 contains 18 residues. CDR1 and CDR2 from the germline V gene are SGHAT and FQDESV (reference sequence). CDR3 amino acids: CASSPRGRTSGTYNEQFF. The CDR3 bases are TGTGCCAGCAGCCCCAGAGGAAGGACTAGCGGTACCTACAATGAGCAGTTCTTC.

The gene calls are TRBV6-6 and TRBJ2-2; D uncertain. This CDR3 is built from 11 residues. Germline CDR1 and CDR2: MNHNY and SVGAGI (reference sequence). The ends were cut back, 6 bases at V and 6 bases at J, with 5 bases in the middle. This chain's CDR3 is CASRGAGELFF. In nucleotides, the CDR3 is TGTGCCAGCAGGGGCGCCGGGGAGCTGTTTTTT.

V usage is TRBV19 and J usage is TRBJ2-7, with 7 bases identical to TRBD1. The V and J ends lost 3 bases and 2 bases, in that order; junction bases with no gene match: 7. The germline gives CDR1 LNHDA, CDR2 SQIVND (reference sequence). The CDR3 loop spans 15 amino acids. The CDR3 loop is CASSISPQGAYEQYF. CDR3 nucleotide sequence: TGTGCCAGTAGTATTTCACCTCAGGGGGCCTACGAGCAGTACTTC.

The CDR3 sequence is CASSMPRWTNEKLFF. Written as DNA, the CDR3 is TGTGCCAGCAGCATGCCACGATGGACTAATGAAAAACTGTTTTTT. The chain joins TRBV7-8 to TRBJ1-4; D gene uncertain. The length of the CDR3 is 15 residues. The germline V gene has CDR1 SGHVS and CDR2 FQNEAQ. V dropped 5 bases and J dropped 2 bases, with 12 bases sitting between them.

This clone was recorded once. CDR3 amino acids: CASSFTPAWEQYF. In nucleotides, the CDR3 is TGTGCCAGCAGCTTTACGCCGGCCTGGGAGCAGTACTTC. The rearrangement uses TRBV7-9 and TRBJ2-7; D unresolved. The CDR3 length is 13 residues. Germline V lookup: CDR1 SEHNR, CDR2 FQNEAQ (reference sequence). The V and J ends lost 3 bases and 7 bases respectively, with 13 bases between them.

CDR3 sequence (DNA): TGTGCCAGCTCACCAACGCGGCAAGAGCAGTACTTC. Protein: CASSPTRQEQYF. The V and J genes are TRBV18 and TRBJ2-7; D not resolved. The CDR3 extends over 12 amino acids. The V end lost 2 bases, the J end lost 7 bases, and 9 bases lay between the germline ends. In germline, CDR1 is KGHSH, CDR2 LQKENI.

The chain joins TRBV10-3 to TRBJ2-5, with TRBD2 matching 9 bases. V lost 4 bases and J lost 1; bases outside the gene matches: 4. From germline, CDR1 is ENHRY and CDR2 SYGVKD. CDR3 length: 15 residues. This CDR3 reads CAISALTSGQETQYF. The CDR3 DNA follows: TGTGCCATCAGTGCCCTGACTAGCGGCCAAGAGACCCAGTACTTC.

This clone appeared once. The chain links TRBV7-9 to TRBJ2-3; D is uncertain. V was trimmed by 5 bases and J by 1 base, leaving 7 bases between them. CDR1 is SEHNR, CDR2 FQNEAQ, per germline (reference sequence). This CDR3 contains 13 residues. The DNA for the CDR3 is TGTGCCAGCAGCCCCACGGGCACAGATACGCAGTATTTT. Translation: CASSPTGTDTQYF.

The chain links TRBV27 to TRBJ1-1; TRBD1 might be the D (5 bases). CDR1 is MNHEY, CDR2 SMNVEV, per germline (reference sequence). This CDR3 is 14 amino acids long. The V and J ends lost 5 bases and 2 bases respectively, with 12 bases between them. This CDR3 reads CASSPPGGNTEAFF. In DNA, the CDR3 is TGTGCCAGCAGTCCCCCGGGGGGAAACACTGAAGCTTTCTTT.

The genes are TRBV7-6 and TRBJ2-3; D ambiguous. This CDR3 is 14 amino acids long. V was clipped by 5 bases and J by 9 bases, with 18 bases between them. Germline-derived CDR1 and CDR2 are SGHVS and FNYEAQ. Written as DNA, the CDR3 is TGTGCCAGCAGCGCCAGGACGGCCCTGGGGACGCAGTATTTT. It is translated as CASSARTALGTQYF.

V gene TRBV5-6 combines with J gene TRBJ2-2, with 7 nucleotides matching TRBD2. V lost 2 bases and J lost 5; bases outside the gene matches: 9. Germline lookup yields CDR1 SGHDT and CDR2 YYEEEE. There are 16 residues in the CDR3. The CDR3 spells CASSFPGTTLTGELFF. In DNA, the CDR3 is TGTGCCAGCAGCTTTCCCGGGACTACTCTAACCGGGGAGCTGTTTTTT.